The sequence of this T cell receptor (beta chain) was determined in a study of CD8 T cells in Susac syndrome. Healthy donors constituted the controls, which were matched for age and sex. This CDR3 is built from 16 residues. The germline CDR1 and CDR2 sequences are SGHVS and FQNEAQ. V was shortened by 7 bases and J by 4 bases, with 22 bases between the two germline ends. With random hexamers, reverse transcription was performed on about 0.45 to 1 ug of RNA. MiXCR was run by TCRdb on the immunoSEQ multiplex PCR reads, yielding one entry per CDR3 protein. The data show approximately 100,000 distinct CDR3 sequences, 85% to 95% seen once.

This clonotype originated in a human donor in good health. This rearrangement joins TRBV7-8 to TRBJ1-1; D possibly corresponds to TRBD1 (5 bases). The material sequenced was CD4+ T cells from PBMCs. Written as DNA, the CDR3 is TGTGCCAGCACACCTTTCAGGGTTTTGGAAGGCACTGAAGCTTTCTTT. Translation: CASTPFRVLEGTEAFF. The full variable domain, with the rest looked up from reference TRBV7-8 and TRBJ1-1, is GAGVSQSPRYKVAKRGQDVALRCDPISGHVSLFWYQQALGQGPEFLTYFQNEAQLDKSGLPSDRFFAERPEGSVSTLKIQRTQQEDSAVYLCASTPFRVLEGTEAFFGQGTRLTVV.